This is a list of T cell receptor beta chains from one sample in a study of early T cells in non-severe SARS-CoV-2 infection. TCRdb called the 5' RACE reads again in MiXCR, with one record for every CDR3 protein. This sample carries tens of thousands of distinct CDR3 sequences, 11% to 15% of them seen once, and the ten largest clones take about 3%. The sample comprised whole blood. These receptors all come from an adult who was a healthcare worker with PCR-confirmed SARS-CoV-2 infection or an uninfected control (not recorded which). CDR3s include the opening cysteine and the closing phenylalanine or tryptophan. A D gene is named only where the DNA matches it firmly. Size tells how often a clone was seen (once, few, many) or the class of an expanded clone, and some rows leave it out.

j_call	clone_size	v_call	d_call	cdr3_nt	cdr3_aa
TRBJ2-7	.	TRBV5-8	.	TGTGCCCTCCTCCCCAGGGGGGCGCGCCACGAGCAGTACTTC	CALLPRGARHEQYF
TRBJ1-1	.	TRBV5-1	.	TGCGCCAGCAGCCCCCAAGAATGGCTGCCGGGGGTGGCTTTCTTT	CASSPQEWLPGVAFF
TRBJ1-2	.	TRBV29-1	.	TGCAGCGTCGGGACGTTTTATGGCTACACCTTC	CSVGTFYGYTF
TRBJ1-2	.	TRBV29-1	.	TGCAGCGTTGAGTCCAGCCCCTATGGCTACACCTTC	CSVESSPYGYTF
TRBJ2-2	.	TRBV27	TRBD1	TGTGCCAGCAACAGTCAAGGGGGCATAGTCACCGGGGAGCTGTTTTTT	CASNSQGGIVTGELFF
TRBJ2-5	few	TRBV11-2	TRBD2	TGTGCCAGCAGCTTAGAAACGGGGGGGCAGGAGACCCAGTACTTC	CASSLETGGQETQYF
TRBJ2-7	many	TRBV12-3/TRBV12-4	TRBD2	TGTGCCAGCAGTTTGACTAGCGGGGGAGCCTACGAGCAGTACTTC	CASSLTSGGAYEQYF
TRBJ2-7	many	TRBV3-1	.	TGTGCCAGCAGCCGCGGGGCTTACGAGCAGTACTTC	CASSRGAYEQYF
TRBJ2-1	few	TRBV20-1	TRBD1	TGCAGTGCAGCCCCGGGACAGGGGATTAGGCGGCTCTACAATGAGCAGTTCTTC	CSAAPGQGIRRLYNEQFF
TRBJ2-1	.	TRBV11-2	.	TGTGCCAGCAGCCACAAACTTCCGGGGACCGATGAGCAGTTCTTC	CASSHKLPGTDEQFF
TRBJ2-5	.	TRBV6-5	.	TGTGCCAGCAGTTATAAGGAGACCCAGTACTTC	CASSYKETQYF
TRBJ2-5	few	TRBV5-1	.	TGCGCCAGCAGCCCAGGCCAGTGGCAAGAGACCCAGTACTTC	CASSPGQWQETQYF
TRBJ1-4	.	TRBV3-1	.	TGTGCCACCTCGGGGGGGCTGAGTGATGAAAAACTGTTTTTT	CATSGGLSDEKLFF
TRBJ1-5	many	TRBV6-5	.	TGTGCCAGCAGGTCACTTAGCGTCAGGAGCAATCAGCCCCAGCATTTT	CASRSLSVRSNQPQHF
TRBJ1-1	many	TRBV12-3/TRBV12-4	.	TGTGCCAGCAGTTTAGCGCCCGGGGCGGGGACTGAAGCTTTCTTT	CASSLAPGAGTEAFF
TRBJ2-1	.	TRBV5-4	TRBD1	TGTGCCAGCAGCCGAGAACAGGGGAATGAGCAGTTCTTC	CASSREQGNEQFF
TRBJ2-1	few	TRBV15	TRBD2	TGTGCCACCAGCAGCCTAGCGGGATTAGGAACCAATGAGCAGTTCTTC	CATSSLAGLGTNEQFF
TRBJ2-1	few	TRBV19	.	TGTGCCAGTAGTATTGGTCTCCTTGGCTCCTACAATGAGCAGTTCTTC	CASSIGLLGSYNEQFF
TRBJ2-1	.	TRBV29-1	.	TGCAGCGTTGTGAGCCCTATTGGGTACAATGAGCAGTTCTTC	CSVVSPIGYNEQFF
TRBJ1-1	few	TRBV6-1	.	TGTGCCAGCATCCTTCGGGAGGGGGGAGGTGAAGCTTTCTTT	CASILREGGGEAFF
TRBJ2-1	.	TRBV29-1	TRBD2	TGCAGCGTTGAGACAGCGACTAGCGGACTCAATGAGCAGTTCTTC	CSVETATSGLNEQFF
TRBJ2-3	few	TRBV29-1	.	TGCAGCGTTGAGCGTAGCACAACAGATACGCAGTATTTT	CSVERSTTDTQYF
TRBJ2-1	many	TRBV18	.	TGTGCCAGCTCACCACCCGGGGTCCGGTTTTCGATTTACAATGAGCAGTTCTTC	CASSPPGVRFSIYNEQFF
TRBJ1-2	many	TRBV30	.	TGTGCCTGGAGGCTGTCGGGAGGGGGCTACACCTTC	CAWRLSGGGYTF
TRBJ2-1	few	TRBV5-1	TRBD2	TGCGCCAGCAGCTTGGCGGCGGGGGGTGGTCGCAATGAGCAGTTCTTC	CASSLAAGGGRNEQFF
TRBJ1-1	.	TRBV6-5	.	TGTGCCAGCAGAGTTGGGTGGCCTGAAGCTTTCTTT	CASRVGWPEAFF
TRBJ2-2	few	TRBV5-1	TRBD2	TGCGCCAGCAGCCCGCCCGGGACTAGCCACGGGGAGCTGTTTTTT	CASSPPGTSHGELFF
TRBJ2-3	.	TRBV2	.	TGTGCCAGCAGAGTAACAGATACGCAGTATTTT	CASRVTDTQYF
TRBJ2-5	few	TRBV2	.	TGTGCGAGCCTCTCTGTCTTAGCGGAAGAGACCCAGTACTTC	CASLSVLAEETQYF
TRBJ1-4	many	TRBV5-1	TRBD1	TGCGCCAGCAGCGTTAACGGACAGGGCGGTGAAAAACTGTTTTTT	CASSVNGQGGEKLFF
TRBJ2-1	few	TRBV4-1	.	TGCGCCAGCAGGGGACCAGAGACTGACAATGAGCAGTTCTTC	CASRGPETDNEQFF
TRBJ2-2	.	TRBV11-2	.	TGTGCCAGCAGCATCAGAACCGGGGAGCTGTTTTTT	CASSIRTGELFF
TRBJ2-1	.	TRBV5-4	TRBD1	TGTGCCAGCAGATCACCCGGACAGGGCTCCTACAATGAGCAGTTCTTC	CASRSPGQGSYNEQFF
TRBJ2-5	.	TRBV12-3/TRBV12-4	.	TGTGCCAGCACCGCTCGTGGCGGTCAAGAGACCCAGTACTTC	CASTARGGQETQYF
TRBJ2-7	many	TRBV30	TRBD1	TGTGCCTGGAGTCCCCGGGGACAGGGGTCCGGCGAGCAGTACTTC	CAWSPRGQGSGEQYF
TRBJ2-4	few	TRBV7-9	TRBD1	TGTGCCAGCAGCTCCGGGACAGGGGGCGAGAAAAACATTCAGTACTTC	CASSSGTGGEKNIQYF
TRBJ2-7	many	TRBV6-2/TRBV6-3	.	TGTGCCAGCAGTCACACCTACGAGCAGTACTTC	CASSHTYEQYF
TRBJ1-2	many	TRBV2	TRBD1	TGTGCCAGCAGGGACAGGACAAACTATGGCTACACCTTC	CASRDRTNYGYTF
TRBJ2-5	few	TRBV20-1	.	TGCAGTGCCTCCACTAGTTCCGAGACCCAGTACTTC	CSASTSSETQYF
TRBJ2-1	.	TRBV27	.	TGTGCCAGCAGTTCCTCCGCATCTAGCGCAACTTACAATGAGCAGTTCTTC	CASSSSASSATYNEQFF
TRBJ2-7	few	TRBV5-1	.	TGCGCCAGCAGTCCGGGACTGCGCGAGCAGTACTTC	CASSPGLREQYF
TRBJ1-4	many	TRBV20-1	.	TGCAGTGCTAGAACACAGGCGAGGCGGGAAAAACTGTTTTTT	CSARTQARREKLFF
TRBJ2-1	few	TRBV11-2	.	TGTGCCAGCAGCTGGGGGGTCACGGTCCGTAATGAGCAGTTCTTC	CASSWGVTVRNEQFF
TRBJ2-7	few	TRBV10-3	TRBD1	TGTGCCATCAGTGAGTCCTCCGGGACAGGGCAATACGAGCAGTACTTC	CAISESSGTGQYEQYF
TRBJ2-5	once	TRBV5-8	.	TGTGCCAGCAGCCAGCCGCCAGAGACCCAGTACTTC	CASSQPPETQYF
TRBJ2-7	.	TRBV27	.	TGTGCCAGCAGTTTGAACCCAGCCTACGAGCAGTACTTC	CASSLNPAYEQYF
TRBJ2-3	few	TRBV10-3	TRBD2	TGTGCCATCAGTGAGGGACTAGCGGGGAGCACAGATACGCAGTATTTT	CAISEGLAGSTDTQYF
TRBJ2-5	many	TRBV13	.	TGTGCCAGCAGCTTAGGCCCCCAAGAGACCCAGTACTTC	CASSLGPQETQYF
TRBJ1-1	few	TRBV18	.	TGTGCCAGCGAAACAGGGTCCGAGGGCAACACTGAAGCTTTCTTT	CASETGSEGNTEAFF
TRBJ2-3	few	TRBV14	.	TGTGCCAGCAGCCAAGGATTAAGCACAGATACGCAGTATTTT	CASSQGLSTDTQYF
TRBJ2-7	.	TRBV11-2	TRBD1	TGTGCCAGCAGCTTAGTTCTGGGACAGATTCCCTACGAGCAGTACTTC	CASSLVLGQIPYEQYF
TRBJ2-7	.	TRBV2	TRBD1	TGTGCCAGCAGTGAAGCGCGGGACAGGCCCCCCTACGAGCAGTACTTC	CASSEARDRPPYEQYF
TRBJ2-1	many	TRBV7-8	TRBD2	TGTGCCAGCAGCTTAGTCATAGGCGGGAGCTCCTACAATGAGCAGTTCTTC	CASSLVIGGSSYNEQFF